Listed here is a single T cell receptor (beta chain). This entry is derived from a study of patients and donors after allogeneic stem cell transplantation. V lost 2 bases to trimming and J lost 1 base, with 11 bases between them. The CDR3 covers 15 residues. Germline V gene sequence: CDR1 MNHEY, CDR2 SMNVEV (reference sequence). TCRdb fed the RT-PCR reads into MiXCR, producing one record per CDR3 protein. The sample shows tens of thousands of distinct CDR3 sequences, about 48% of them seen only once. What was sequenced was blood, either unsorted or a sorted T cell fraction (not recorded which). This TCR came from a human donor who was either an allogeneic HSCT recipient or a stem cell or donor lymphocyte infusion donor (not recorded which). It is not recorded whose cells these are; they may come from a transplant donor. The chain uses TRBV27 and TRBJ1-2; D not resolved. CDR3: CASSLKGRFNYGYTF. CDR3 nucleotides: TGTGCCAGCAGTTTAAAAGGCCGTTTTAACTATGGCTACACCTTC.